The sample holds a few counts of the clone carrying this T cell receptor beta chain. Its specificity is unknown. The source material, RNA transcripts, was used to amplify TCR beta CDR3 regions. TCR CDR3 regions were first amplified by RT-PCR with HTBI primers. Each CDR3 protein is one row after TCRdb ran MiXCR on the multiplex PCR reads. Of approximately 430,000 distinct CDR3 sequences listed, 15% to 19% were seen once; the top ten hold less than 15%. These data originate in a study of T cells in Graves' hyperthyroidism and ophthalmopathy. Study-wide results and caveats: Among thyroid clonotypes expanded above 0.001, most also appeared in blood.

V lost 0 bases, J lost 5 bases, and 10 bases lay in between. Germline V gene lookup returns CDR1 MNHEY and CDR2 SMNVEV (reference sequence). The length of the CDR3 is 14 residues. The material sequenced was blood. The TCR originated in a young woman with Graves' hyperthyroidism. The rearrangement uses TRBV27 and TRBJ2-5; no firm D call. Here the CDR3 reads CASSLSYLGETQYF. The CDR3 region has the DNA TGTGCCAGCAGTTTATCCTACCTAGGGGAGACCCAGTACTTC.